In its sample, the clone carrying this TCR beta chain was seen a few times. Its antigen is unidentified. These data are taken from a study of Graves' ophthalmopathy and Graves' hyperthyroidism. Broader study findings: The authors also found most expanded thyroid clonotypes above 0.001 frequency in blood. Discriminating ophthalmopathy from stable hyperthyroidism, a 13-signature model attained a sensitivity of under 90% and a specificity of approximately 81%.

Only newly diagnosed hyperthyroidism patients aged 18 to 65, with under 2 months' duration, were enrolled. For repertoire sequencing, the TCR beta CDR3 regions were amplified from RNA transcripts. RT-PCR in the first round used HTBI primers; a second-round multiplex PCR followed. TCRdb passed the multiplex PCR reads through MiXCR, listing each CDR3 protein once. The sample yields 680,000 or so distinct CDR3 sequences, 22% seen once. The sequence was obtained from a woman younger than 35 with stable Graves' hyperthyroidism. Some clones in this sample may be carry-over from other donors' samples. Specimen: peripheral blood.

The CDR3 bases are TGTGCCATCAGTACGACAGGGGGCACAGATACGCAGTATTTT. Its protein product is CAISTTGGTDTQYF. This chain joins TRBV10-3 and TRBJ2-3, with 8 bases fitting TRBD1. V shed 5 bases, J shed 1 base, and the junction held 2 bases outside the gene matches. The germline CDR1 and CDR2 sequences are ENHRY and SYGVKD. The CDR3 spans 14 residues.